This TCR beta chain was documented in a study of blood T cells in healthy people across ages. Trimming shortened V by 5 bases and J by 1 base, and 16 bases separated the two germline ends. This CDR3 contains 16 residues. CDR1 and CDR2 from the germline V gene are MDHEN and SYDVKM. Primers used in a second PCR of about 6 to 11 cycles were a sample-barcoded 5' primer and a J-beta primer mix. In TCRdb, the 5' RACE reads were re-called with MiXCR into one record per CDR3 protein. The table records hundreds of thousands of distinct CDR3 sequences, 52% of them present only once. The TCR comes from a woman of 80 years or more in good health. The sequenced sample was blood. The gene calls are TRBV28 and TRBJ2-3; either TRBD1 or TRBD2 may supply D (5 bases each). The CDR3 DNA reads as TGTGCCAGCAGTAAGGCCACCTTGGGGGGCACAGATACGCAGTATTTT. Protein product: CASSKATLGGTDTQYF.